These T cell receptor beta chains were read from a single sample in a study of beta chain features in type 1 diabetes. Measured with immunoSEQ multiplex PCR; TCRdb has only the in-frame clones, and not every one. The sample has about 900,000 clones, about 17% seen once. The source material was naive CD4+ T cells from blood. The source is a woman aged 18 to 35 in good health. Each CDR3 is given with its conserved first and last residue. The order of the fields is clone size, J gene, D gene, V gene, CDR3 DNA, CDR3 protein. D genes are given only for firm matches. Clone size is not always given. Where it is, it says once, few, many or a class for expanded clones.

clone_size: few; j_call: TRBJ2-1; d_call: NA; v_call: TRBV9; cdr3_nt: TGTGCCAGCAGCGTAGTGGACGGGAGAGTCTACAATGAGCAGTTCTTC; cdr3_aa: CASSVVDGRVYNEQFF
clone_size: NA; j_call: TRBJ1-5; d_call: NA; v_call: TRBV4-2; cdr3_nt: TGTGCCAGCAGCCAAGATACCCGGGCAGGGCGTTATCAGCCCCAGCATTTT; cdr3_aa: CASSQDTRAGRYQPQHF
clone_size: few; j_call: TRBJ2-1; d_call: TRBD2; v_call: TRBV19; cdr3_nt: TGTGCCAGTACGCGGGGGAGGAGCGGTGAGCAGTTCTTC; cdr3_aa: CASTRGRSGEQFF
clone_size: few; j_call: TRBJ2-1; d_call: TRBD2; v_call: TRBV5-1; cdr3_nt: TGCGCCAGCAGCCATCTCGGGACAGGGGCGGGACTAGCGGGGGTACTCAAGCAGTTCTTC; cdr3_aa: CASSHLGTGAGLAGVLKQFF
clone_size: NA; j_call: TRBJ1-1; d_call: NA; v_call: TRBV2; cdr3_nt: TGTGCCAGTCAACGGGGACCGCGGACTGAAGCTTTCTTT; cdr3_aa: CASQRGPRTEAFF
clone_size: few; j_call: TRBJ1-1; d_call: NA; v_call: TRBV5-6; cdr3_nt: TGTGCCAGCAGCTTGGGTTTGGGCACTGAAGCTTTCTTT; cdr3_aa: CASSLGLGTEAFF
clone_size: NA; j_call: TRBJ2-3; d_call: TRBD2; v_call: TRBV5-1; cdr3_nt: TGCGCCAGCAGGGGTCTAGCGGGAAGCACAGATACGCAGTATTTT; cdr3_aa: CASRGLAGSTDTQYF
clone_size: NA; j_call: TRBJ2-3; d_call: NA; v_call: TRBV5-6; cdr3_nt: TGTGCCAGCAGCTTGGTTCGTCTAAATTCGGGTACGCAGTATTTT; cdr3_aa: CASSLVRLNSGTQYF
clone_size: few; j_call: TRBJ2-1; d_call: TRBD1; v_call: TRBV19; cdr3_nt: TGTGCCAGTAGTTCGGTCAGGGGGAATGAGCAGTTCTTC; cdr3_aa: CASSSVRGNEQFF
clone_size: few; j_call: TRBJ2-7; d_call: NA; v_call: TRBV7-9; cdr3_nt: TGTGCCAGCACGCCGGGCGGGGCCGAGCAGTACTTC; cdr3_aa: CASTPGGAEQYF
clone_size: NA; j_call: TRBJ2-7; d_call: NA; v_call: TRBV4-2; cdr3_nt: TGTGCCAGCAGCCAAGCAGACCAGTTCGTCTACGAGCAGTACTTC; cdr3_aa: CASSQADQFVYEQYF
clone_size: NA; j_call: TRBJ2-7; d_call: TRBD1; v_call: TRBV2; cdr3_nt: TGTGCCAGCAGAAGACAGGGTAGTTCGGACGAGCAGTACTTC; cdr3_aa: CASRRQGSSDEQYF
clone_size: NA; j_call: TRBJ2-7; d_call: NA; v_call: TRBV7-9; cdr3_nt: TGTGCCAGCAGCGGCGTGACAGGTTCCTACGAGCAGTACTTC; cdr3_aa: CASSGVTGSYEQYF
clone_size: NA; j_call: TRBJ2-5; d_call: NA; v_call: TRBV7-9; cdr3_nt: TGTGCCAGCAGCTTAGGCCAGATAGGCGGCCAAGAGACCCAGTACTTC; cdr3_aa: CASSLGQIGGQETQYF
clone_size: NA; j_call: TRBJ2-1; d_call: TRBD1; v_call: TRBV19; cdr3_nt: TGTGCCAGTAGTCCTGGGACAGACTACAATGAGCAGTTCTTC; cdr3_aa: CASSPGTDYNEQFF
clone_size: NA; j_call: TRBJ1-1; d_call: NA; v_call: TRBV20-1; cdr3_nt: TGCAGTGCTAGGGGGGAGACTGAAGCTTTCTTT; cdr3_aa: CSARGETEAFF
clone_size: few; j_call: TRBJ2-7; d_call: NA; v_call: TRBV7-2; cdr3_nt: TGTGCCAGCAGCTTAGCCAGCAGCGAACCAACCTACGAGCAGTACTTC; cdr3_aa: CASSLASSEPTYEQYF
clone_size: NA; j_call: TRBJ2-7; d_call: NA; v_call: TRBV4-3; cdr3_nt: TGCGCCAGCAGCCAAGGTCCCTCAACCTACGAGCAGTACTTC; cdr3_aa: CASSQGPSTYEQYF
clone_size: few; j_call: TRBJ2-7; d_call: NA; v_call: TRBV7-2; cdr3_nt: TGTGCCAGCAGCTCGAGGCCGGGGCCCTACGAGCAGTACTTC; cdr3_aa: CASSSRPGPYEQYF
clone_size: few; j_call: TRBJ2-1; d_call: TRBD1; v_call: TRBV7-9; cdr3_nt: TGTGCCAGCAGCTTAGGGCCGACAGGGCCCAATGAGCAGTTCTTC; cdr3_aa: CASSLGPTGPNEQFF
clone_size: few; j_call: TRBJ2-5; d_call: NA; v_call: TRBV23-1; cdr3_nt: TGCGCCAGCAGTAACCCCCGGGGCGATCAAGAGACCCAGTACTTC; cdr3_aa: CASSNPRGDQETQYF
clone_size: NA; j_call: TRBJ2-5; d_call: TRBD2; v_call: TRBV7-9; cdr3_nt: TGTGCCAGCAGCCCCGGGGGGCTAGCGGGAGAATTAGAGACCCAGTACTTC; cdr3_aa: CASSPGGLAGELETQYF
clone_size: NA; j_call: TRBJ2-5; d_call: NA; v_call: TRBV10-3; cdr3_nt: TGTGCCATCAGTGAATCTACAGCCCAAGAGACCCAGTACTTC; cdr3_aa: CAISESTAQETQYF
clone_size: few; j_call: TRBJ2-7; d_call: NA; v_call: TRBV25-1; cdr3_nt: TGTGCCAGCAGTGCCCGGACGGAGCAGTACTTC; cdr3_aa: CASSARTEQYF
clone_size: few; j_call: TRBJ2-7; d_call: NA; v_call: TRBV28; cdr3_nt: TGTGCCAGCAGTCGCCGCCGGGGGGCGGTTTCTTACGAGCAGTACTTC; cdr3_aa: CASSRRRGAVSYEQYF
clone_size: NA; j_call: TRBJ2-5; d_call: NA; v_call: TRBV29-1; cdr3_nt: TGCAGCGTTATGATCAGGGGAGGGGAGACCCAGTACTTC; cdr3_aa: CSVMIRGGETQYF
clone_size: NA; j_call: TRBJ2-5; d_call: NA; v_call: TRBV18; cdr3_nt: TGTGCCAGCTCACCACGGGTGGTCGATAAAGAGACCCAGTACTTC; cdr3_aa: CASSPRVVDKETQYF
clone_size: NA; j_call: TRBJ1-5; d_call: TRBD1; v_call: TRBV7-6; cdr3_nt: TGTGCCAGCAGCCTAGACAGGGATCAGCCCCAGCATTTT; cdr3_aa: CASSLDRDQPQHF
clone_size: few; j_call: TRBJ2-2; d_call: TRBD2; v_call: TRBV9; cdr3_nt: TGTGCCAGCAGCGGGCGGGAGTGGATCGGGGAGCTGTTTTTT; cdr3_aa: CASSGREWIGELFF
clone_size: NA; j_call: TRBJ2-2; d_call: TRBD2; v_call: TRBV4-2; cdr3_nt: TGTGCCAGCAGGTCACTAGCGGGAGACACCGGGGAGCTGTTTTTT; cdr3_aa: CASRSLAGDTGELFF
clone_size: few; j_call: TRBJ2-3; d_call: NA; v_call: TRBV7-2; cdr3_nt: TGTGCCAGCACCAGGGACATCAACACAGATACGCAGTATTTT; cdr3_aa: CASTRDINTDTQYF
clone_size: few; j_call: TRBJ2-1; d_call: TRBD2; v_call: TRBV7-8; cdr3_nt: TGTGCCAGCAGCTTTTCCAGCGGGAGAGTAAATGAGCAGTTCTTC; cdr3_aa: CASSFSSGRVNEQFF
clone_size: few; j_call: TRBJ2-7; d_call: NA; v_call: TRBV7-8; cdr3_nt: TGTGCCAGCAGCGACTTACAGGGATACGAGCAGTACTTC; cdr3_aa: CASSDLQGYEQYF
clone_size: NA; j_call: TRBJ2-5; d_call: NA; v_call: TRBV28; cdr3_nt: TGTGCCAGCAGTTTACCTAGCGCCTACCAAGAGACCCAGTACTTC; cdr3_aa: CASSLPSAYQETQYF